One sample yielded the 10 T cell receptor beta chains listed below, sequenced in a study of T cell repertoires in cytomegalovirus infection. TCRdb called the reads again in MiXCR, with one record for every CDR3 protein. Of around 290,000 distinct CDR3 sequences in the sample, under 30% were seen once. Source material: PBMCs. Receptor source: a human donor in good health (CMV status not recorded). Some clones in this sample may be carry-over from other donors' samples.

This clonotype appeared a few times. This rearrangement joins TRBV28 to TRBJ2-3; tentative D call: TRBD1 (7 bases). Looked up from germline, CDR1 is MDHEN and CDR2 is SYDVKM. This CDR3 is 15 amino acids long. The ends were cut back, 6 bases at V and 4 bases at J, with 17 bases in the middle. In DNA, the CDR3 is TGTGCCAGCAGAAAAACACAGGGGAGGCCAGATACGCAGTATTTT. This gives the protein CASRKTQGRPDTQYF.

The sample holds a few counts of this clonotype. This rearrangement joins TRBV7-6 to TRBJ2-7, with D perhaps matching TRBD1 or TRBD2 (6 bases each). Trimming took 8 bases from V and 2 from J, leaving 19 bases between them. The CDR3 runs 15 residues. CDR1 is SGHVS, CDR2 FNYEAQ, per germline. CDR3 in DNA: TGTGCCAGCTCCACGGGGGCGGGAATCACCTACGAGCAGTACTTC. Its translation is CASSTGAGITYEQYF.

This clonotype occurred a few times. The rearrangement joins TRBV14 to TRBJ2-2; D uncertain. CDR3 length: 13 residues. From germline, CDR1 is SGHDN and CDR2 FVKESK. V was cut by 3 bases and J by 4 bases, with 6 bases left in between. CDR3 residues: CASSHMGTGELFF. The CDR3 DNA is TGTGCCAGCAGCCACATGGGCACCGGGGAGCTGTTTTTT.

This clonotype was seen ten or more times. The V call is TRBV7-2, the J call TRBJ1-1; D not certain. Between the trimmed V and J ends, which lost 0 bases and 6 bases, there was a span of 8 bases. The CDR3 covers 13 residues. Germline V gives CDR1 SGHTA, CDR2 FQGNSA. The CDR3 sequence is CASSLAQAPEAFF. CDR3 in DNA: TGTGCCAGCAGCTTAGCCCAGGCCCCTGAAGCTTTCTTT.

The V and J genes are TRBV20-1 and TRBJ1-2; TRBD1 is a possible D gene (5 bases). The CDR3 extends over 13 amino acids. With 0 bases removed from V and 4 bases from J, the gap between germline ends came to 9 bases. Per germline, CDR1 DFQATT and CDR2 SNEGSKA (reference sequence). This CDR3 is CSARDTQGYGYTF. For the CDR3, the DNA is TGCAGTGCTAGAGATACCCAGGGCTATGGCTACACCTTC.

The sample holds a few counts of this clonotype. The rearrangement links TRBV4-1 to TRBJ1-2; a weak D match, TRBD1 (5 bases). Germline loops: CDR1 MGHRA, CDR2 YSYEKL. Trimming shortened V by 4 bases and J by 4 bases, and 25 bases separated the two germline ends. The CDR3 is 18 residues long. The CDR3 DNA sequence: TGCGCCAGCAGCCCCCCCCTAGGGACGGAAAAGACCGGCTATGGCTACACCTTC. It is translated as CASSPPLGTEKTGYGYTF.

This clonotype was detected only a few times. Here the CDR3 reads CASSRLAGEMGTQYF. The CDR3 DNA is TGCGCCAGCAGCCGACTAGCGGGGGAGATGGGTACGCAGTATTTT. The chain is built from TRBV5-1 and TRBJ2-3, with 12 positions matching TRBD2. The CDR3 runs to 15 residues. Trimming cost V 4 bases and J 8 bases; bases outside gene matches: 8. The V gene's germline CDR1 is SGHRS and CDR2 YFSETQ.

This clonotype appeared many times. CDR3 protein: CASSLDQNTEAFF. The CDR3 DNA follows: TGTGCCAGCAGCCTAGACCAGAACACTGAAGCTTTCTTT. The chain couples TRBV12-3 or TRBV12-4 to TRBJ1-1; D is undetermined. This CDR3 is 13 amino acids long. Trimming took 6 bases from V and 1 from J, leaving 9 bases between them.

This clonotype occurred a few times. CDR3 region: CASSLQGRSSEKLFF. CDR3 DNA sequence: TGTGCCAGCAGTTTACAGGGGCGTTCGAGTGAAAAACTGTTTTTT. V usage is TRBV27 and J usage is TRBJ1-4; D may be TRBD1 (6 bases). The V and J ends lost 2 bases and 7 bases respectively, with 14 bases between them. The CDR3 consists of 15 residues. CDR1 and CDR2 from the germline V gene are MNHEY and SMNVEV (reference sequence).

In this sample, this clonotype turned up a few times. CDR3 sequence: CASSQEGQWRKLFF. The CDR3 DNA reads TGCGCCAGCAGCCAAGAAGGACAGTGGCGAAAACTGTTTTTT. The chain employs TRBV4-3 and TRBJ1-4, with D possibly being TRBD1 (6 bases). This CDR3 is 14 amino acids long. The germline V gene has CDR1 LGHNA and CDR2 YSLEER. V lost 0 bases to trimming and J lost 10 bases, with 12 bases between them.